The text below deals with one T cell receptor (beta chain). Its antigen remains unidentified. Primers included in the PCR were 60 Vbeta and 13 Jbeta primers. Some clones are missing from TCRdb's copy, which holds only in-frame ones; the method was immunoSEQ multiplex PCR. The table has around 190,000 clones, about four fifths seen once. J lost 4 bases, V lost 2 bases, and 16 bases had no gene match. The CDR3 is 19 amino acids. Germline V gives CDR1 MNHNS, CDR2 SASEGT. This entry comes from a study of cytomegalovirus exposure and HLA in healthy donors. Overall study context: Approximately 81% of 300 to 450 genotyped donors fell in the Caucasian-associated ancestry cluster. Study-wide results and caveats: Certain indistinguishable V segments, among them TRBV6-2 and TRBV6-3, were excluded. As was reported, the classifier diagnosed cytomegalovirus status with high specificity and sensitivity. There were reportedly fewer N-insertions in an Asian-associated ancestry cluster than the roughly 700-donor mean, in a later analysis.

The source is a female donor in good health and CMV-seronegative. This chain connects TRBV6-1 to TRBJ1-2; 10 positions match TRBD1. What was sequenced was PBMCs. CDR3 loop: CASSENLGTGDFWAYGYTF. The CDR3 DNA reads as TGTGCCAGCAGTGAAAACCTCGGGACAGGGGACTTTTGGGCCTATGGCTACACCTTC.